This entry lists 2 T cell receptor beta chains sequenced from one sample in a study of OX40 agonist ivuxolimab in advanced cancers. Sequencing was performed with immunoSEQ multiplex PCR; in TCRdb, only in-frame clones are kept and a portion is missing. The table shows some 99,000 clones, with roughly 91% occurring only once. Sample: CD4+ or CD8+ T cells sorted from blood, taken in a trial of the OX40 agonist ivuxolimab. These receptors came from an adult with an advanced solid tumor such as melanoma, head and neck, liver or kidney cancer.

CDR3 nucleotides: TGTGCCAGCAGCCAAGGACTAGCGGGATCGGGCACCGGGGAGCTGTTTTTT. Translating it yields CASSQGLAGSGTGELFF. V usage is TRBV4-2 and J usage is TRBJ2-2, with TRBD2 identical over 11 bases. The V and J ends lost 1 base and 4 bases, in that order; junction bases with no gene match: 5. Germline assignment: CDR1 LGHNA and CDR2 YNFKEQ. CDR3 length equals 17 residues.

The chain is built from TRBV5-6 and TRBJ1-4, with 7 bases identical to TRBD1. There are 17 residues in the CDR3. The germline V gene has CDR1 SGHDT and CDR2 YYEEEE. The ends lost 1 base at V and 2 bases at J; junction bases unmatched: 8. The CDR3 here is CASSLRPGGSTNEKLFF. DNA of the CDR3: TGTGCCAGCAGCTTGAGGCCAGGGGGAAGCACTAATGAAAAACTGTTTTTT.